Listed below are T cell receptor beta chains from one sample, sequenced in a study of OX40 agonist ivuxolimab in advanced cancers. Sequencing used immunoSEQ multiplex PCR; TCRdb keeps in-frame clones, though not all of them. The sample has under 85,000 clones, around 84% seen once. Sequenced here: CD4+ or CD8+ T cells sorted from blood, sampled in a trial of the OX40 agonist ivuxolimab. These receptors all come from an adult with an advanced solid tumor such as melanoma, head and neck, liver or kidney cancer. Both conserved end residues are part of each CDR3. D genes are given only for firm matches. Size is omitted from some rows. Given values are once, few, many or a class for expanded clones.

J gene	V gene	clone size	D gene	CDR3 DNA	CDR3 protein
TRBJ1-2	TRBV29-1	.	.	TGCAGCGCGATCCGACAGCACTATGGCTACACCTTC	CSAIRQHYGYTF
TRBJ2-7	TRBV30	.	.	TGTGCCTGGAGTGGTCGGAAATTTCAAGACTCCTACGAGCAGTACTTC	CAWSGRKFQDSYEQYF
TRBJ1-1	TRBV5-1	once	.	TGCGCCAGCAGCCCGGACCTTCCGGGGACCACTGAAGCTTTCTTT	CASSPDLPGTTEAFF
TRBJ1-2	TRBV14	.	TRBD1	TGTGCCAGCAGTCCAGGACAGGGGAAGGAGCGGTATGGCTACACCTTC	CASSPGQGKERYGYTF
TRBJ1-5	TRBV5-1	.	.	TGCGCCAGCAGCCTCGGGTCATCAACGGGTCAGCCCCAGCATTTT	CASSLGSSTGQPQHF
TRBJ1-2	TRBV15	.	.	TGTGCCACCAGCAGAACCCGACCCGATGGCTACACCTTC	CATSRTRPDGYTF
TRBJ1-6	TRBV7-1	.	TRBD1	TGTGCCAGCAGCTCGAGGTGGGGGACAGGGGGTGCCACTTCCCTGAGCTCCTATAATTCACCCCTCCACTTT	CASSSRWGTGGATSLSSYNSPLHF
TRBJ1-1	TRBV7-9	.	.	TGTGCCAGCAGCTTAGGGTCGGGCAGGGAGACTGAAGCTTTCTTT	CASSLGSGRETEAFF
TRBJ1-1	TRBV11-3	.	.	TGTGCCAGCAGCTTAGGACGGCATGGTGGCTCTGAAGCTTTCTTT	CASSLGRHGGSEAFF
TRBJ2-2	TRBV5-4	.	.	TGTGCCAGCAGCTTGATAGGGGTCAACACCGGGGAGCTGTTTTTT	CASSLIGVNTGELFF
TRBJ2-7	TRBV19	.	TRBD2	TGTGCCACAGCGGGAGTTTCAACTGGCGAGCAGTACTTC	CATAGVSTGEQYF
TRBJ1-4	TRBV2	.	.	TGTGCCACTTGGCTACAGGGTGAACTGGGTTCTAATGAAAAACTGTTTTTT	CATWLQGELGSNEKLFF
TRBJ2-7	TRBV21-1	.	.	TGTGCCAGCAGCAAAAGGACAGTCTACGAGCAGTACTTC	CASSKRTVYEQYF
TRBJ1-5	TRBV6-5	.	.	TGTGCCGGTAGACAGAATAGCAATCAGCCCCAGCATTTT	CAGRQNSNQPQHF
TRBJ1-3	TRBV2	once	.	TGTGCCAGCAAAACGGACATCTCTGGAAACACCATATATTTT	CASKTDISGNTIYF
TRBJ2-1	TRBV4-2	.	TRBD1	TGTGCCAGCAGCTACCCACCCGGGACAGAGTACAATGAGCAGTTCTTC	CASSYPPGTEYNEQFF
TRBJ1-5	TRBV7-2	.	.	TGTGCCAGCAGCTTACGGGACGGAAATCAGCCCCAGCATTTT	CASSLRDGNQPQHF
TRBJ2-7	TRBV5-4	few	TRBD1	TGTGCCAGCAGCCCGCAGACAGGGGCTCTCGGGGAGCAGTACTTC	CASSPQTGALGEQYF
TRBJ2-3	TRBV4-1	.	TRBD2	TGCGCCAGCAGCCAAGGCCCCCTACTAGCGGGGGGATTAGATACGCAGTATTTT	CASSQGPLLAGGLDTQYF
TRBJ1-5	TRBV6-6	.	.	TGTGCCAGCAGTTACACGACAGACAATCAGCCCCAGCATTTT	CASSYTTDNQPQHF
TRBJ1-1	TRBV2	.	TRBD1	TGTGCCAGCAGCGTACCCGGGACAGTGAACACTGAAGCTTTCTTT	CASSVPGTVNTEAFF
TRBJ1-5	TRBV29-1	.	TRBD1	TGCAGCGCACAGGGGGCGGGTCAGCCCCAGCATTTT	CSAQGAGQPQHF
TRBJ2-5	TRBV9	.	.	TGTGCCAGCAGCGTAGGGGGGGGACAGCGGGAGACCCAGTACTTC	CASSVGGGQRETQYF
TRBJ1-6	TRBV7-3	.	.	TGTGCCAGCAGCACGGAGGGCACAACGTATTCACCCCTCCACTTT	CASSTEGTTYSPLHF
TRBJ2-3	TRBV25-1	.	.	TGTGCCAGCGCGGGGCATGGGGGCCCCACAGATACGCAGTATTTT	CASAGHGGPTDTQYF
TRBJ2-4	TRBV11-2	.	.	TGTGCCAGCAGCTTAGAACCCGCGGGCTTGGGCATTCAGTACTTC	CASSLEPAGLGIQYF
TRBJ1-2	TRBV28	once	.	TGTGCTAGCAGTTTGTCAGGGGACTATGGCTACACCTTC	CASSLSGDYGYTF
TRBJ1-4	TRBV28	.	.	TGTGCCAGCAGTTCTGTAGGGGGGGGGAATGAAAAACTGTTTTTT	CASSSVGGGNEKLFF
TRBJ2-2	TRBV30	.	.	TGTGCCTGGAGTGTACGTTTCGGGGAGCTGTTTTTT	CAWSVRFGELFF
TRBJ1-4	TRBV28	.	.	TGTGCCAGCAGTTTTAGCCAGCTGTATGCAACTAATGAAAAACTGTTTTTT	CASSFSQLYATNEKLFF
TRBJ1-6	TRBV5-1	.	.	TGCGCCAGCAGCGATGGGAGTTATAATTCACCCCTCCACTTT	CASSDGSYNSPLHF
TRBJ1-2	TRBV10-2	.	.	TGCGCCAGCAGTTCACAGGTTAACTATGGCTACACCTTC	CASSSQVNYGYTF
TRBJ2-1	TRBV6-1	.	.	TGTGCCAGCATGCGGGGAGCTAAATATGAGCAGTTCTTC	CASMRGAKYEQFF
TRBJ2-3	TRBV19	.	TRBD2	TGTGCCAGTAGTACCGGACTAGCGGGAGTCACAGATACGCAGTATTTT	CASSTGLAGVTDTQYF
TRBJ2-7	TRBV5-6	.	.	TGTGCCAGCAGCGGAGCGGACTGGTTAGGCGAGCAGTACTTC	CASSGADWLGEQYF
TRBJ1-2	TRBV5-1	.	TRBD1	TGCGCCAGCAGCATCGGACAGGGGGCTGAGGGCTACACCTTC	CASSIGQGAEGYTF
TRBJ2-1	TRBV29-1	.	TRBD2	TGCAGCGTTGAGGAGGGACTAGCTAGGTCCTACAATGAGCAGTTCTTC	CSVEEGLARSYNEQFF
TRBJ1-5	TRBV7-9	.	.	TGTGCCAGCAGCTTAGCGGGGAGGGGGGGCAATCAGCCCCAGCATTTT	CASSLAGRGGNQPQHF
TRBJ1-5	TRBV21-1	.	.	TGTGCCAGCAGCAAAGCGCGATGCAGGGACAATCAGCCCCAGCATTTT	CASSKARCRDNQPQHF
TRBJ1-1	TRBV6-6	once	.	TGTGCCAGCAGCCTTAGTTCTACTGAAGCTTTCTTT	CASSLSSTEAFF